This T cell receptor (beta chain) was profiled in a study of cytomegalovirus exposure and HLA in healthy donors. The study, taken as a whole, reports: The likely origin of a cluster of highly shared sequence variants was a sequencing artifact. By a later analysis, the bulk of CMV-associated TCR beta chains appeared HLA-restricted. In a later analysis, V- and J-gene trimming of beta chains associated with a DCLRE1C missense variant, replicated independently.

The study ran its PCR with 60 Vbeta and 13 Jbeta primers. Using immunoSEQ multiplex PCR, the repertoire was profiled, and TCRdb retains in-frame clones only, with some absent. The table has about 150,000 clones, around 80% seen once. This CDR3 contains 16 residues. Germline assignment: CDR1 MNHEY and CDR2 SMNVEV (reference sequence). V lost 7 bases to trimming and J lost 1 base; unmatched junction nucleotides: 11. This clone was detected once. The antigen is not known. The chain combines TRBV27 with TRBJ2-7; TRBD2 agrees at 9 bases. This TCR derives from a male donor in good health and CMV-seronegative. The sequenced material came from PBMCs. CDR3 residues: CASTSSGAGGSYEQYF. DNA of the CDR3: TGTGCCAGCACCTCTAGCGGGGCGGGAGGATCCTACGAGCAGTACTTC.